One sample yielded the 3 T cell receptor beta chains listed below, sequenced in a study of blood T cell repertoires in COVID-19 (dated by TCRdb to the early 2020s). The library was built by means of the immunoSEQ multiplex PCR assay. TCRdb took this table from immuneACCESS and kept in-frame rearrangements with V and J called. Such tables lack part of the clones; where checked against another copy, unresolved V genes explain under half of the gap, and the rest is unexplained. The sample includes 250,000 to 350,000 clones, with 89% observed a single time. Jointly, the top ten make up around 13% of the sample. The source material was peripheral blood. The receptors derive from a woman aged 60-75 years with acute or convalescent COVID-19.

The chain employs TRBV10-3 and TRBJ1-2; tentatively, D is TRBD1 (6 bases). V was trimmed by 6 bases and J by 8 bases, leaving 10 bases between them. The CDR3 consists of 11 residues. Germline CDR1 ENHRY, CDR2 SYGVKD. This chain's CDR3 is CAIRAGDGYTF. The CDR3 bases are TGTGCCATCAGAGCAGGGGACGGCTACACCTTC.

This chain connects TRBV2 to TRBJ2-2; possible D gene TRBD1, 6 bases. Per the germline V gene, CDR1 is SNHLY and CDR2 is FYNNEI. V lost 6 bases and J 4 bases, leaving 15 bases between the germline ends. The CDR3 is 15 residues long. CDR3 coding DNA: TGTGCCAGCAGGGGGTTGGACAGTTTCACCGGGGAGCTGTTTTTT. Translated, it gives CASRGLDSFTGELFF.

J is TRBJ1-6 and V is TRBV15; a weak D match, TRBD1 (5 bases). CDR1 is LNHNV and CDR2 is YYDKDF in the germline V gene (reference sequence). Trimming took off 3 bases at V and 11 bases at J, with 23 bases between the two ends. This CDR3 comprises 17 residues. CDR3 nucleotides: TGTGCCACCAGCAGGGACGCAGGGATCGGGTTTTTCGCACCCCTCCACTTT. Encoded protein: CATSRDAGIGFFAPLHF.